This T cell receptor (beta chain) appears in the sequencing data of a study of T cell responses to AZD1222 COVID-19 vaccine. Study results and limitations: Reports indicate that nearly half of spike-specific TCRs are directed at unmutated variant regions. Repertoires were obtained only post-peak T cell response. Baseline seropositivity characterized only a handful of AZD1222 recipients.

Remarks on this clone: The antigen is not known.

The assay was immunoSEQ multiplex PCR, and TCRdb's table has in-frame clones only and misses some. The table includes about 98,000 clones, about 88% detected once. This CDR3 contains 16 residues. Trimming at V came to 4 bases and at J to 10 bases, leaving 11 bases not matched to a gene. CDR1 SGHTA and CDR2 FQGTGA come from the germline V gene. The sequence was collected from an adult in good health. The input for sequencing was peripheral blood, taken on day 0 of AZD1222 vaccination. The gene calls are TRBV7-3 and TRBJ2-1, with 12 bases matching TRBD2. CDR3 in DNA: TGTGCCAGCAGCTCCAGACTAGCGGGGGACTTGGGGGAGCAGTTCTTC. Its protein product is CASSSRLAGDLGEQFF.